These T cell receptor beta chains were read from a single sample in a study of vaccination and CD4 T cells after COVID-19. Which antigens these TCRs recognize remains unknown. A single record per CDR3 protein comes from TCRdb applying MiXCR to the PCR reads. The sample lists some 16,000 distinct CDR3 sequences, about 53% occurring once. The sequenced sample was CD4+ T cells from blood, cultured in vitro. The receptors were gathered from a human donor who had recovered from COVID-19. CDR3s include the opening cysteine and the closing phenylalanine or tryptophan. D genes are given only for firm matches. Rows may omit the clone size; those that give it use once, few, many or a size class.

D gene,clone size,CDR3 length,J gene,V gene,CDR3 protein,CDR3 DNA
.,.,15,TRBJ2-5,TRBV7-9,CASSLWVGGQETQYF,TGTGCCAGCAGCTTGTGGGTGGGGGGACAAGAGACCCAGTACTTC
TRBD1,.,17,TRBJ2-2,TRBV7-8,CASSLGPGTGVTGELFF,TGTGCCAGCAGCCTAGGGCCCGGGACAGGGGTCACCGGGGAGCTGTTTTTT
TRBD1,.,16,TRBJ2-1,TRBV7-3,CASSLTSDRAYNEQFF,TGTGCCAGCAGCTTAACTAGCGACAGGGCCTACAATGAGCAGTTCTTC
.,.,17,TRBJ2-1,TRBV4-2,CASSQDLLAGNYNEQFF,TGTGCCAGCAGCCAAGATCTGTTGGCGGGGAACTACAATGAGCAGTTCTTC
TRBD2,.,16,TRBJ2-3,TRBV28,CASSLWLAEMQDTQYF,TGTGCCAGCAGTTTATGGCTAGCGGAGATGCAAGATACGCAGTATTTT
.,.,12,TRBJ2-1,TRBV11-3,CASSLVVGEQFF,TGTGCCAGCAGCTTAGTCGTCGGTGAGCAGTTCTTC
TRBD1,few,16,TRBJ1-5,TRBV27,CASSLSWQGANQPQHF,TGTGCCAGCAGTTTATCGTGGCAGGGGGCCAATCAGCCCCAGCATTTT
.,.,14,TRBJ2-7,TRBV19,CASSTGETSFEQYF,TGTGCCAGTAGTACCGGAGAAACAAGCTTCGAGCAGTACTTC
.,few,15,TRBJ1-2,TRBV5-4,CASSDKGTAAYGYTF,TGTGCCAGCAGCGATAAGGGAACGGCCGCCTATGGCTACACCTTC
.,few,16,TRBJ1-5,TRBV6-5,CASSYSAEYSNQPQHF,TGTGCCAGCAGTTACTCGGCAGAATATAGCAATCAGCCCCAGCATTTT
.,.,13,TRBJ2-1,TRBV7-2,CASSLGPSSSEFF,TGTGCCAGCAGCTTAGGCCCCTCCTCGTCAGAGTTCTTC
.,.,14,TRBJ1-4,TRBV15,CATSRNSFNEKLFF,TGTGCCACCAGCAGAAATTCCTTTAATGAAAAACTGTTTTTT
.,once,13,TRBJ2-3,TRBV5-8,CASSYSSRVLWYF,TGTGCCAGCAGTTACAGTAGTAGAGTCCTATGGTATTTT
.,.,15,TRBJ1-1,TRBV28,CASTSAGRGNTEAFF,TGTGCCAGCACGTCGGCGGGGAGGGGCAACACTGAAGCTTTCTTT
TRBD2,.,17,TRBJ2-2,TRBV7-2,CASSPRGLASNTGELFF,TGTGCCAGCAGCCCTAGGGGACTAGCCTCGAACACCGGGGAGCTGTTTTTT
.,medium-sized,16,TRBJ2-1,TRBV28,CASSLAFRPAYNEQFF,TGTGCCAGCAGCTTAGCATTCAGACCGGCCTACAATGAGCAGTTCTTC
TRBD1,.,12,TRBJ2-5,TRBV29-1,CSGQTGVETQYF,TGCAGCGGGCAGACAGGGGTAGAGACCCAGTACTTC
.,.,12,TRBJ2-1,TRBV6-1,CASTTRYSEQFF,TGTGCCAGCACCACCCGTTACAGTGAGCAGTTCTTC
.,.,14,TRBJ1-2,TRBV7-9,CASSLIAGNYGYTF,TGTGCCAGCAGCTTAATCGCAGGGAACTATGGCTACACCTTC
TRBD1,.,15,TRBJ1-5,TRBV20-1,CSARGTGPPNQPQHF,TGCAGTGCTAGAGGGACAGGGCCACCCAATCAGCCCCAGCATTTT
.,few,16,TRBJ2-3,TRBV6-4,CASSDSATRDTDTQYF,TGTGCCAGCAGTGACTCCGCGACTAGGGACACAGATACGCAGTATTTT
TRBD1,few,17,TRBJ2-2,TRBV29-1,CSVGRGQVTLVAGELFF,TGCAGCGTTGGAAGGGGACAGGTAACCTTAGTAGCCGGGGAGCTGTTTTTT
TRBD1,.,12,TRBJ2-7,TRBV6-1,CASSPQGYEQYF,TGTGCCAGCAGTCCACAGGGGTACGAGCAGTACTTC
.,.,13,TRBJ1-1,TRBV6-5,CASSYVGGTEAFF,TGTGCCAGCAGTTATGTAGGGGGGACTGAAGCTTTCTTT
.,few,14,TRBJ1-3,TRBV20-1,CSARAGSSGNTIYF,TGCAGTGCTAGGGCCGGAAGCTCTGGAAACACCATATATTTT
.,.,14,TRBJ2-3,TRBV28,CASSDSGLTDTQYF,TGTGCCAGTAGTGATTCGGGCCTCACCGATACGCAGTATTTT
.,.,12,TRBJ1-1,TRBV7-9,CASSLASAGAFF,TGTGCCAGCAGCTTAGCGTCGGCGGGAGCTTTCTTT
.,.,11,TRBJ2-5,TRBV5-8,CASSLVETQYF,TGTGCCAGCAGCTTGGTGGAGACCCAGTACTTC
TRBD1,.,15,TRBJ1-5,TRBV11-2,CASMTDRYSNQPQHF,TGTGCCAGCATGACGGACAGGTATAGCAATCAGCCCCAGCATTTT
.,.,13,TRBJ1-2,TRBV2,CASSVTGAYGYTF,TGTGCCAGCAGCGTAACGGGGGCCTATGGCTACACCTTC
.,once,13,TRBJ1-1,TRBV2,CASTRGIDTEAFF,TGTGCCAGCACCCGGGGAATTGACACTGAAGCTTTCTTT
.,.,16,TRBJ1-5,TRBV19,CASGSGSSVSNQPQHF,TGTGCCAGTGGATCCGGGAGTTCGGTTAGCAATCAGCCCCAGCATTTT
TRBD1,.,14,TRBJ1-2,TRBV19,CASSPTGGDYGYTF,TGTGCCAGTAGTCCGACAGGGGGAGACTATGGCTACACCTTC
TRBD1,.,16,TRBJ2-7,TRBV24-1,CATSDFNGQGAYEQYF,TGTGCCACCAGTGATTTTAACGGACAGGGGGCCTACGAGCAGTACTTC
.,.,14,TRBJ2-1,TRBV27,CASSLIGSYNEQFF,TGTGCCAGCAGTTTAATAGGTTCCTACAATGAGCAGTTCTTC
TRBD2,.,14,TRBJ2-5,TRBV19,CASSMGGGAETQYF,TGTGCCAGTAGTATGGGCGGGGGGGCAGAGACCCAGTACTTC
.,.,15,TRBJ1-1,TRBV18,CASSQTGHSNTEAFF,TGTGCCAGCTCACAAACGGGACATTCGAACACTGAAGCTTTCTTT
TRBD1,once,11,TRBJ1-1,TRBV6-1,CASLQGAEAFF,TGTGCCAGCCTGCAGGGGGCTGAAGCTTTCTTT
TRBD1,few,15,TRBJ2-5,TRBV5-1,CASSGQGGEQETQYF,TGCGCCAGCTCGGGACAGGGGGGAGAACAGGAGACCCAGTACTTC
TRBD2,medium-sized,18,TRBJ2-2,TRBV5-1,CASSNVGLAGGPPGELFF,TGCGCCAGCAGCAACGTAGGACTAGCGGGAGGGCCCCCCGGGGAGCTGTTTTTT
.,few,16,TRBJ1-5,TRBV27,CASSLSWSYSNQPQHF,TGTGCCAGCAGTTTATCCTGGTCATATAGCAATCAGCCCCAGCATTTT
.,few,11,TRBJ2-3,TRBV28,CASSSPGTQYF,TGTGCCAGCAGTTCTCCAGGTACGCAGTATTTT
.,.,14,TRBJ2-2,TRBV11-3,CASSPSTNTGELFF,TGTGCCAGCAGCCCGAGCACCAACACCGGGGAGCTGTTTTTT
.,.,14,TRBJ1-6,TRBV11-3,CASSPGGLNSPLHF,TGTGCCAGCAGCCCGGGGGGGCTTAATTCACCCCTCCACTTT
TRBD2,.,15,TRBJ2-1,TRBV3-1,CASSQAGTRNYEQFF,TGTGCCAGCAGCCAGGCCGGGACTAGGAACTATGAGCAGTTCTTC
.,.,18,TRBJ2-1,TRBV28,CASSLLSGELGPYNEQFF,TGTGCCAGCAGTTTGCTTTCCGGCGAGTTAGGCCCCTACAATGAGCAGTTCTTC